The clone carrying this T cell receptor (beta chain) was seen a few times. The antigen remains undetermined. The data were taken from a study of OX40 agonist ivuxolimab in advanced cancers. The repertoire was sequenced with immunoSEQ multiplex PCR; TCRdb's copy has only in-frame clones and lacks some. This sample has about 92,000 clones; about 84% occur once, and the top ten carry around 5.8%. General study points: Not determined was the antigen specificity of the expanded peripheral T cells. The study found that CD8+ T cells averaged more expanded clones than CD4+. Nonresponders included some who also had low normalized T-cell clonal expansion.

CDR1 SGHDT and CDR2 YYEEEE come from the germline V gene. The ends lost 0 bases at V and 8 bases at J; junction bases unmatched: 3. The CDR3 sequence is 13 residues long. V is TRBV5-6 and J is TRBJ1-2, with TRBD1 identical over 8 bases. This clonotype was obtained from an adult with an advanced solid tumor such as melanoma, head and neck, liver or kidney cancer. Sequenced material: CD4+ or CD8+ T cells sorted from blood, taken in a trial of the OX40 agonist ivuxolimab. The CDR3, as DNA: TGTGCCAGCAGCTTGGTGACAGGGGACGGCTACACCTTC. Its protein product is CASSLVTGDGYTF.